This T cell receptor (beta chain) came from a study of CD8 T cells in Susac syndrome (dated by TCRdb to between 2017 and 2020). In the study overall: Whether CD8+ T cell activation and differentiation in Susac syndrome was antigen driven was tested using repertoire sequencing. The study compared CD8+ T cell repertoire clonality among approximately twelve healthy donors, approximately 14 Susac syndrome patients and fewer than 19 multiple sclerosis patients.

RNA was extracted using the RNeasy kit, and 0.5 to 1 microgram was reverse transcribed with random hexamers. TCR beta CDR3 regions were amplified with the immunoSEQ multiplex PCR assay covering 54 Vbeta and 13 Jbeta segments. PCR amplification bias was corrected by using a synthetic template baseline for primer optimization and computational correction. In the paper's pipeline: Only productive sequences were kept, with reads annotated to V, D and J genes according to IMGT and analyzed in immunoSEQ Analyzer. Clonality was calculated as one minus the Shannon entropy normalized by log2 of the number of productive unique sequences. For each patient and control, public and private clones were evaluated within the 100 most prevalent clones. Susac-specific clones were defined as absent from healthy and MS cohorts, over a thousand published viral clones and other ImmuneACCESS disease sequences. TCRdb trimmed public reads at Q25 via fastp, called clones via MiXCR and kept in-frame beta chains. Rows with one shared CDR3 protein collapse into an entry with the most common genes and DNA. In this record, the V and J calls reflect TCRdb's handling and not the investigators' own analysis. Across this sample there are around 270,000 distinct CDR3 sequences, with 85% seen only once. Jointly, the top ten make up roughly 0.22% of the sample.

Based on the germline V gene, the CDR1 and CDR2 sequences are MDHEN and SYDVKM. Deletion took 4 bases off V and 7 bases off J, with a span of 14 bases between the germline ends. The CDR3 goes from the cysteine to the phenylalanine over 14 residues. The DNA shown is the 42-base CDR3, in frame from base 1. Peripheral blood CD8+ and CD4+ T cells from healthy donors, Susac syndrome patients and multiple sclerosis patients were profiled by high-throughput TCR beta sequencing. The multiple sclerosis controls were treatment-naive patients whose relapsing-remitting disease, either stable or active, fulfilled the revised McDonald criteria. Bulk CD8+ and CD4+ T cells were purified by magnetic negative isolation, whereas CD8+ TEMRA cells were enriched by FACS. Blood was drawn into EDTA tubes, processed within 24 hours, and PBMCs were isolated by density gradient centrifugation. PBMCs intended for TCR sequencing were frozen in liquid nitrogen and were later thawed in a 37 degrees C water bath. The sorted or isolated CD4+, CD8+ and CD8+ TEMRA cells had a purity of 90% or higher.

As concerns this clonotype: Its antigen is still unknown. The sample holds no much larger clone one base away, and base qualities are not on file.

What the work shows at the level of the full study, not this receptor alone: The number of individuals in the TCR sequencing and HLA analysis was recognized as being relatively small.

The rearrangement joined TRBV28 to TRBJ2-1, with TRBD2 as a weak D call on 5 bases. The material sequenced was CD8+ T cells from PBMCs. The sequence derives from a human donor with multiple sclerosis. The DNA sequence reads TGTGCCAGCAGTTCACTCGTCGAGGGAAATGAGCAGTTCTTC. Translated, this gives CASSSLVEGNEQFF.